The clone carrying this T cell receptor beta chain was detected only once. This entry is derived from a study of blood T cell repertoires in COVID-19. Study-wide context: Spain, Italy and the United States supplied samples that represented acute and convalescent COVID-19. T cells, B-cell-depleted T cells, or PBMCs provided the cDNA or gDNA that served as material.

Some clones are missing from TCRdb's copy, which holds only in-frame ones; the method was immunoSEQ multiplex PCR. This table holds some 290,000 clones, 85% to 90% found once. Patients at the Seattle site were enrolled during active infection and followed longitudinally. The CDR3 runs to 17 residues. V trimming: 6 bases; J trimming: 2 bases; junction bases outside the gene matches: 15. Germline V CDR1 and CDR2: LGHNT, FRNRAP. The specimen was peripheral blood. This TCR was recovered from a woman aged 35 to 49 with COVID-19, enrolled during active disease. This chain links TRBV12-5 with TRBJ1-2, with TRBD1 matching 7 bases. CDR3 sequence (DNA): TGTGCTAGTGGCCCTCCAGGGGTGGGACAGCGGAACTATGGCTACACCTTC. Its protein product is CASGPPGVGQRNYGYTF.